The sequence of this TCR beta chain was determined in a study of blood T cell repertoires in COVID-19. Study context: Sources were T cells, B-cell-depleted T cells, or PBMCs; the material itself was cDNA or gDNA.

V dropped 0 bases and J dropped 0 bases, with 9 bases sitting between them. Germline assignment: CDR1 SGHNT and CDR2 YYREEE (reference sequence). This CDR3 spans 15 amino acids. The protocol was immunoSEQ multiplex PCR, while the TCRdb copy is restricted to in-frame clones and leaves out a portion. The sample contains around 400,000 clones, approximately 87% of which appear only once. The source of this sequence is a woman in her sixties with COVID-19, enrolled during active disease. This chain uses TRBV5-4 with TRBJ1-1, with D possibly matching TRBD1 (5 bases). The sample comprised peripheral blood. The DNA for the CDR3 is TGTGCCAGCAGCTTGGTTTCAGGGCTGAACACTGAAGCTTTCTTT. This sequence encodes CASSLVSGLNTEAFF.